What follows are 20 T cell receptor beta chains derived from one specimen sequenced in a study of preoperative IRX-2 immunotherapy in early breast cancer. Indicated treatment: preoperative locoregional IRX-2 cytokine immunotherapy. Assay: immunoSEQ multiplex PCR; the TCRdb copy retains only in-frame clones and omits some. The sample includes just under 4,000 clones, 60% to 80% of them seen just once. The sequencing here drew on tumor tissue, taken after IRX-2 immunotherapy. These receptors originate from a human donor with breast cancer.

This sequence joins TRBV28 and TRBJ1-4; possible D gene TRBD1, 5 bases. Germline V lookup: CDR1 MDHEN, CDR2 SYDVKM. The CDR3 has 12 amino acids. V was trimmed by 8 bases and J by 5 bases, leaving 9 bases between them. CDR3 region: CASGGHNEKLFF. CDR3 sequence (DNA): TGTGCCAGCGGTGGACACAATGAAAAACTGTTTTTT.

The chain recombines TRBV6-8 with TRBJ2-7, with D uncertain. V was pared by 5 bases and J by 6 bases, with 14 bases between. In germline, CDR1 is MNHGY, CDR2 SAAAGT. The CDR3 is made up of 13 amino acids. The CDR3 DNA reads TGTGCCAGCAGTACGAGTGGTAGGGCCGAGCAGTACTTC. It encodes CASSTSGRAEQYF.

This sequence joins TRBV5-1 and TRBJ2-3, with 7 bases aligning to TRBD1. The trim removed 4 bases at V and 1 base at J, leaving 6 bases unmatched. Germline lookup yields CDR1 SGHRS and CDR2 YFSETQ. This CDR3 spans 15 amino acids. CDR3 amino acids: CASSTTGQGTDTQYF. The CDR3 coding sequence is TGCGCCAGCAGCACGACCGGACAGGGCACAGATACGCAGTATTTT.

The chain recombines TRBV18 with TRBJ1-5, with D hard to call. From germline, CDR1 is KGHSH and CDR2 LQKENI. Trimming shortened V by 2 bases and J by 2 bases, and 10 bases separated the two germline ends. The CDR3 has 15 residues. DNA for the CDR3: TGTGCCAGCTCACCAATTAAGCAGGGCAATCAGCCCCAGCATTTT. Its protein product is CASSPIKQGNQPQHF.

In its sample, this clone ranks as large. The rearrangement uses TRBV11-3 and TRBJ2-1; 8 bases line up with TRBD2. CDR3 length equals 16 residues. Trimming took 4 bases from V and 5 from J; bases not matched to a gene: 10. Germline values: CDR1 SGHNT, CDR2 YENEEA. The CDR3 coding sequence is TGTGCCAGCAGCTCAGAGCGGGAGTTTAAGAACAATGAGCAGTTCTTC. Translating gives CASSSEREFKNNEQFF.

The chain uses TRBV7-1 and TRBJ2-3, with 8 bases aligning to TRBD2. TRBV7-1 is noted as an ORF with a role that remains uncertain. The CDR3 is 19 residues long. The junction had 15 bases not matched to a gene; V was cut back by 4 bases and J by 0 bases. Written as DNA, the CDR3 is TGTGCCAGCAGCTTGAGTACAGGGTTCACTAGCGGAAGCACAGATACGCAGTATTTT. Amino acid sequence: CASSLSTGFTSGSTDTQYF.

This chain joins TRBV4-1 and TRBJ1-3, with unresolved D. Germline values: CDR1 MGHRA, CDR2 YSYEKL. Trimming took 1 base from V and 0 from J, leaving 13 bases between them. The CDR3 extends over 17 amino acids. The CDR3 region is CASSQGLAGSSGNTIYF. DNA of the CDR3: TGCGCCAGCAGCCAAGGTCTGGCGGGGAGCTCTGGAAACACCATATATTTT.

Sample share makes this clone medium-sized. The CDR3 reads CASSLDLNSGNTIYF. Written as DNA, the CDR3 is TGCGCCAGCAGCTTGGATTTGAACTCTGGAAACACCATATATTTT. The chain uses TRBV5-1 and TRBJ1-3; D gene uncertain. Per the germline V gene, CDR1 is SGHRS and CDR2 is YFSETQ. The CDR3 totals 15 residues. V lost 0 bases and J 0 bases, leaving 7 bases between the germline ends. The complete variable domain, with remaining parts taken from reference TRBV5-1 and TRBJ1-3, reads KAGVTQTPRYLIKTRGQQVTLSCSPISGHRSVSWYQQTPGQGLQFLFEYFSETQRNKGNFPGRFSGRQFSNSRSEMNVSTLELGDSALYLCASSLDLNSGNTIYFGEGSWLTVV.

The V and J genes are TRBV6-1 and TRBJ1-2; D unresolved. Germline values: CDR1 MNHNS, CDR2 SASEGT. V was pared by 0 bases and J by 4 bases, with 3 bases between. This CDR3 spans 12 amino acids. CDR3 sequence reads: CASSEAGYGYTF. The CDR3 DNA follows: TGTGCCAGCAGTGAAGCAGGCTATGGCTACACCTTC.

V and J are TRBV19 and TRBJ1-3, with 7 nucleotides matching TRBD1. The CDR3 is 16 amino acids. Germline V gene sequence: CDR1 LNHDA, CDR2 SQIVND (reference sequence). Trimming removed 5 bases from V and 0 bases from J; junction bases left unmatched: 7. The CDR3 sequence: CASSPGQVFSGNTIYF. DNA of the CDR3: TGTGCCAGTAGTCCCGGACAGGTCTTCTCTGGAAACACCATATATTTT. Variable domain in full (rest from reference TRBV19 and TRBJ1-3): DGGITQSPKYLFRKEGQNVTLSCEQNLNHDAMYWYRQDPGQGLRLIYYSQIVNDFQKGDIAEGYSVSREKKESFPLTVTSAQKNPTAFYLCASSPGQVFSGNTIYFGEGSWLTVV.

As DNA, the CDR3 is TGTGCCAGCAGCTTAGGGACCGCTGGAAACACCATATATTTT. Protein product: CASSLGTAGNTIYF. J is TRBJ1-3 and V is TRBV11-3; D unclear. Trimming took off 1 base at V and 2 bases at J, with 6 bases between the two ends. The CDR3 extends over 14 amino acids. The germline V gene has CDR1 SGHNT and CDR2 YENEEA.

This chain joins TRBV12-5 and TRBJ1-1; D uncertain. Germline V CDR1 and CDR2: LGHNT, FRNRAP. The CDR3 is 12 residues long. The CDR3 protein is CASKRTPTEAFF. The DNA of the CDR3 is TGTGCCAGCAAGAGGACCCCCACTGAAGCTTTCTTT.

To note about this clone: An uncertain or unread base leads to its residue being written X. This chain connects TRBV5-1 to TRBJ1-2; tentative D call: TRBD1 (5 bases). Germline V CDR1 and CDR2: SGHRS, YFSETQ. The CDR3 spans 14 residues. V lost 5 bases to trimming and J lost 6 bases, with 17 bases between them. The CDR3 DNA sequence: TGCGCCAGCAGYTTTAAGAGAGGGGTGGATGGCTACACCTTC. Translated: CASXFKRGVDGYTF. The complete CDR3 protein is CASSFKRGVDGYTF.

This clone qualifies as medium-sized. The chain links TRBV11-3 to TRBJ2-7; 12 nucleotides agree with TRBD1. CDR3 length: 15 residues. V gave up 5 bases and J gave up 2 bases; unmatched junction bases: 4. Germline lookup yields CDR1 SGHNT and CDR2 YENEEA. This CDR3 is CASSTGTGGAYEQYF. In nucleotides, the CDR3 is TGTGCCAGCAGCACAGGGACAGGGGGCGCCTACGAGCAGTACTTC.

This sequence joins TRBV25-1 and TRBJ2-5; D uncertain. The CDR3 contains 15 residues. The germline V gene has CDR1 MGHDK and CDR2 SYGVNS. Trimming removed 1 base at V and 5 bases at J, with 14 bases between. Here the CDR3 reads CASSESHKDSETQYF. CDR3 nucleotides: TGTGCCAGCAGTGAATCCCACAAAGATTCGGAGACCCAGTACTTC.

The chain is built from TRBV19 and TRBJ1-1; no clear D. CDR3 length: 13 residues. The V gene lost 5 bases and the J gene lost 3 bases, with 10 bases spanning the gap. CDR1 and CDR2 from the germline V gene are LNHDA and SQIVND (reference sequence). Here the CDR3 DNA reads TGTGCCAGTAGTGTAGGGCCCTACACTGAAGCTTTCTTT. Translated: CASSVGPYTEAFF.

The V call is TRBV7-6, the J call TRBJ2-4; TRBD1 or TRBD2 may be the D gene (5 bases each). The V gene's germline CDR1 is SGHVS and CDR2 FNYEAQ. This CDR3 has 14 amino acids. The V end lost 5 bases, the J end lost 8 bases, and 16 bases lay between the germline ends. The CDR3 sequence is CASSQGTDGDIQYF. CDR3 DNA: TGTGCCAGCAGCCAAGGGACGGACGGTGACATTCAGTACTTC.

The rearrangement joins TRBV30 to TRBJ1-5, with TRBD1 matching 7 bases. The length of the CDR3 is 20 residues. CDR1 and CDR2 (germline): GTSNPN, SVGIG (reference sequence). V lost 2 bases, J lost 0 bases, and 19 bases stayed unmatched. The CDR3 protein is CAWSYLSGTANIYSNQPQHF. In DNA form, the CDR3 reads TGTGCCTGGAGTTATCTATCCGGGACAGCCAACATTTATAGCAATCAGCCCCAGCATTTT.

The chain joins TRBV6-8 to TRBJ1-4; the D gene is possibly TRBD1 (6 bases). This CDR3 contains 15 residues. The ends were cut back, 0 bases at V and 8 bases at J, with 13 bases in the middle. Germline V CDR1 and CDR2: MNHGY, SAAAGT. The CDR3 coding sequence is TGTGCCAGCAGTTACTCAGCGGGGGGCGAGGAAAAACTGTTTTTT. Its translation is CASSYSAGGEEKLFF.

The chain has TRBV28 and TRBJ1-3; 7 bases match TRBD1. This CDR3 has 15 amino acids. V gave up 8 bases and J gave up 2 bases; unmatched junction bases: 9. Germline V gives CDR1 MDHEN, CDR2 SYDVKM. CDR3 sequence: CASLLTGSPGNTIYF. Written as DNA, the CDR3 is TGTGCCAGCCTACTGACAGGGTCTCCTGGAAACACCATATATTTT.